These T cell receptor beta chains were read from a single sample in a study of blood T cell repertoires in COVID-19. Profiling relied on immunoSEQ multiplex PCR, and the TCRdb table lists in-frame clones only, not all of them. The sample lists 65,000 to 75,000 clones, more than 85% occurring once. Source material: peripheral blood. These receptors all stem from a human donor with active COVID-19. The donor label of this sample is uncertain. Each CDR3 is given with its conserved first and last residue. Each record gives: D gene, clone size, J gene, V gene, CDR3 protein, CDR3 DNA. A D gene is named only where the DNA matches it firmly. A clone size is listed for some rows: how often the clone was seen (once, few, many), or a class if it is expanded.

NA once TRBJ1-1 TRBV6-2/TRBV6-3 CASSRSGRLNTEAFF TGTGCCAGCAGCAGATCCGGGAGATTGAACACTGAAGCTTTCTTT
NA NA TRBJ2-7 TRBV5-8 CASRPTSYEQYF TGTGCCAGCAGGCCCACTAGTTACGAGCAGTACTTC
NA NA TRBJ2-7 TRBV4-1 CASSQDSPVGEQYF TGCGCCAGCAGCCAAGACTCCCCGGTTGGTGAGCAGTACTTC
TRBD2 NA TRBJ2-3 TRBV24-1 CATSDGTSGSGADTQYF TGTGCCACCAGTGATGGGACTAGCGGGTCGGGGGCAGATACGCAGTATTTT
TRBD2 NA TRBJ2-7 TRBV6-5 CASSYGGGVGNEQYF TGTGCCAGCAGTTACGGCGGGGGGGTGGGGAACGAGCAGTACTTC
NA NA TRBJ1-3 TRBV28 CASSLSRLVWGNTIYF TGTGCCAGCAGTCTAAGTCGCCTCGTATGGGGAAACACCATATATTTT
TRBD1 NA TRBJ1-1 TRBV7-9 CASSNRDRGTEAFF TGTGCCAGCAGCAACCGGGACAGGGGTACTGAAGCTTTCTTT
NA NA TRBJ2-7 TRBV4-1 CASSQVPGGAGDVQYF TGCGCCAGCAGCCAAGTACCAGGGGGCGCGGGGGACGTGCAGTACTTC
TRBD1 NA TRBJ1-2 TRBV6-1 CASREGTGRNYGYTF TGTGCCAGCAGGGAAGGGACAGGCCGTAACTATGGCTACACCTTC
NA once TRBJ1-2 TRBV18 CASSPQGLLRSYTF TGTGCCAGCTCACCGCAGGGACTCCTCCGGAGCTACACCTTC
NA NA TRBJ2-2 TRBV5-6 CASSFPAENTGELFF TGTGCCAGCAGCTTCCCAGCGGAGAACACCGGGGAGCTGTTTTTT
TRBD1 NA TRBJ2-7 TRBV6-5 CASSSGGTGDYEQYF TGTGCCAGCAGTTCCGGTGGGACAGGGGACTACGAGCAGTACTTC
NA once TRBJ2-3 TRBV4-2 CASSQDPARTSTDTQYF TGTGCCAGCAGCCAAGACCCGGCTAGGACTAGCACAGATACGCAGTATTTT
TRBD2 NA TRBJ2-1 TRBV25-1 CASSQSGGSYNEQFF TGTGCCAGCAGTCAATCGGGGGGCTCCTACAATGAGCAGTTCTTC
TRBD1 NA TRBJ1-5 TRBV15 CATSKRTGGWQPQHF TGTGCCACCAGCAAAAGAACAGGGGGCTGGCAGCCCCAGCATTTT
TRBD1 NA TRBJ2-3 TRBV10-3 CAISEGWQGEKDTQYF TGTGCCATCAGTGAAGGCTGGCAGGGGGAAAAGGATACGCAGTATTTT
NA NA TRBJ2-3 TRBV12-5 CASGLGPTDTQYF TGTGCTAGTGGTTTGGGTCCTACAGATACGCAGTATTTT